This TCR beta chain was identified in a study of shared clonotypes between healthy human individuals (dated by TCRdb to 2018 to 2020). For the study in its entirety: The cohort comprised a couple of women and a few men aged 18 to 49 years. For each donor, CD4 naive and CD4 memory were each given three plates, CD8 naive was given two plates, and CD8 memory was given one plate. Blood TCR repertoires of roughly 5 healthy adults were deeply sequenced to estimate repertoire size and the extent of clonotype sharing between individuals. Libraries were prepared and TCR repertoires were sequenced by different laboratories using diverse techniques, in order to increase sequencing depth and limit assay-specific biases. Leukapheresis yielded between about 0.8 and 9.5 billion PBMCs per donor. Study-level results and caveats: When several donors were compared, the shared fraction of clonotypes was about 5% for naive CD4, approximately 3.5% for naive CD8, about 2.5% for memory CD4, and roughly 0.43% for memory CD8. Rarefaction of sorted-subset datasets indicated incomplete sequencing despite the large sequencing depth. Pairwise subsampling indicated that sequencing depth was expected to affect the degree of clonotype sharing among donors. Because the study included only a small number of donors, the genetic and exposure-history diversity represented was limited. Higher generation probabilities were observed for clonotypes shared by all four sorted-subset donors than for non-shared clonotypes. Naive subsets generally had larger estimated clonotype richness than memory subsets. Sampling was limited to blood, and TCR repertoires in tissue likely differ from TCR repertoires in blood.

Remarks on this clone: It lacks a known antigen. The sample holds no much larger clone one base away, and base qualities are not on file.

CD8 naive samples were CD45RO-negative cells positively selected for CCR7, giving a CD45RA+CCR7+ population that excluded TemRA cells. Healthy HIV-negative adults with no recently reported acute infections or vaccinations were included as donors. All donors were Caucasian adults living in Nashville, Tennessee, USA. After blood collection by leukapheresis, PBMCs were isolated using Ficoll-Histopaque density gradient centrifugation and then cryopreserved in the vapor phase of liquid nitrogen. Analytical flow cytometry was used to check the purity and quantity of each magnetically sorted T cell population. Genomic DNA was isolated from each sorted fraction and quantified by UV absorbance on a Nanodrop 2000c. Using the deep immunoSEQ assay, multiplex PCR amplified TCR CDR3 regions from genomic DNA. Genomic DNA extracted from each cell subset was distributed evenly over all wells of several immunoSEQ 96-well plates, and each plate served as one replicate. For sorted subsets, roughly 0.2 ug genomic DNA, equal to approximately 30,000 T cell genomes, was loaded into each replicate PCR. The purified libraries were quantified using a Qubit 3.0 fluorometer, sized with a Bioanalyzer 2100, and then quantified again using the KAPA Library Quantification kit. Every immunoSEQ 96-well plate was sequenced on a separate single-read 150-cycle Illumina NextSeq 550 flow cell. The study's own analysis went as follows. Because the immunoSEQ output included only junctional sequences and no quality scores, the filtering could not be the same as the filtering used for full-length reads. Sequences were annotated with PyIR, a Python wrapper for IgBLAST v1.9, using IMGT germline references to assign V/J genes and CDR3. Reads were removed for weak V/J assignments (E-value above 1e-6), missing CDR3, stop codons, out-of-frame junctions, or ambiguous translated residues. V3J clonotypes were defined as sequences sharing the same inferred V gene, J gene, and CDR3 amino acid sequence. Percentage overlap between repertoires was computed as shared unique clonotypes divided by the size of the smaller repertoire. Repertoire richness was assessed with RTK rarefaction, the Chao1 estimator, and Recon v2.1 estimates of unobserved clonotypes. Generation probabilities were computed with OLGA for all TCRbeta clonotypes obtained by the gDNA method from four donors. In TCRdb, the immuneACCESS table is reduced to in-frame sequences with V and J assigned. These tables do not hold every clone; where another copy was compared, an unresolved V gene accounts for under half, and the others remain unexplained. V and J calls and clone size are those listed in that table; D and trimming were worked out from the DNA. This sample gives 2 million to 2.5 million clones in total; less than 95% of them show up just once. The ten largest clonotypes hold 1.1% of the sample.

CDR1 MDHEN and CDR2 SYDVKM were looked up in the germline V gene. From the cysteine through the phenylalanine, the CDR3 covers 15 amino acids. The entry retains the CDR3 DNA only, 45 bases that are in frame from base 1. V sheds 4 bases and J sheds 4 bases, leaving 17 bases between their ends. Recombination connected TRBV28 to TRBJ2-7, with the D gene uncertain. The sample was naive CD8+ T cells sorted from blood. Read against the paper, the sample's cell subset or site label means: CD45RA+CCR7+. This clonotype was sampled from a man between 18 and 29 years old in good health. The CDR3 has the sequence CASSSTPRGHYEQYF. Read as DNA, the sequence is TGTGCCAGCAGTTCTACCCCCCGTGGGCATTACGAGCAGTACTTC.